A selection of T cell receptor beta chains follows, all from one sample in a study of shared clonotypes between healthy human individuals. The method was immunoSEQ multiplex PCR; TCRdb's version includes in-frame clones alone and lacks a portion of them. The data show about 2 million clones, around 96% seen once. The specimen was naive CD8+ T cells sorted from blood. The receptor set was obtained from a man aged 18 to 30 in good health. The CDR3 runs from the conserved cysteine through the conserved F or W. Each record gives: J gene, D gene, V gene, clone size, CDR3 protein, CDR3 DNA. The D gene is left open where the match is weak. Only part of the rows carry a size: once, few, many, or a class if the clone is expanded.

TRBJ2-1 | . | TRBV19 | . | CASRQLGLYNEQFF | TGTGCCAGTAGACAGCTAGGGTTATACAATGAGCAGTTCTTC
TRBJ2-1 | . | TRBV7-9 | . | CASSLAQEMRQFF | TGTGCCAGCAGCTTAGCGCAGGAAATGCGGCAGTTCTTC
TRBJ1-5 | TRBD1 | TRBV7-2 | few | CASSLEGDSLNQPQHF | TGTGCCAGCAGCTTAGAGGGGGACAGCCTCAATCAGCCCCAGCATTTT
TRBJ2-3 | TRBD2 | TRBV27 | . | CASSPSGGAITTDTQYF | TGTGCCAGCAGCCCTAGCGGGGGGGCCATCACGACAGATACGCAGTATTTT
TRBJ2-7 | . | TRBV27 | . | CASSPSRGEFAYEQYF | TGTGCCAGCAGTCCGTCGAGGGGGGAATTTGCCTACGAGCAGTACTTC
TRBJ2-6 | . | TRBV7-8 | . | CASRPTGLDANVLTF | TGTGCCAGCAGGCCTACAGGGCTGGACGCCAACGTCCTGACTTTC
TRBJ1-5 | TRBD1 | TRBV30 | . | CAWSGTALSNQPQHF | TGTGCCTGGAGCGGGACAGCACTTAGCAATCAGCCCCAGCATTTT
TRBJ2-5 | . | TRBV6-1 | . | CATIRWYMGETQYF | TGTGCCACCATCCGGTGGTATATGGGAGAGACCCAGTACTTC
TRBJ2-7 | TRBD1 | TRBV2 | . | CASRERTGAYEQYF | TGTGCCAGCAGAGAGCGGACAGGGGCCTACGAGCAGTACTTC
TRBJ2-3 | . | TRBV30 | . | CAVDGGRTDTQYF | TGTGCCGTGGACGGGGGGCGCACAGATACGCAGTATTTT